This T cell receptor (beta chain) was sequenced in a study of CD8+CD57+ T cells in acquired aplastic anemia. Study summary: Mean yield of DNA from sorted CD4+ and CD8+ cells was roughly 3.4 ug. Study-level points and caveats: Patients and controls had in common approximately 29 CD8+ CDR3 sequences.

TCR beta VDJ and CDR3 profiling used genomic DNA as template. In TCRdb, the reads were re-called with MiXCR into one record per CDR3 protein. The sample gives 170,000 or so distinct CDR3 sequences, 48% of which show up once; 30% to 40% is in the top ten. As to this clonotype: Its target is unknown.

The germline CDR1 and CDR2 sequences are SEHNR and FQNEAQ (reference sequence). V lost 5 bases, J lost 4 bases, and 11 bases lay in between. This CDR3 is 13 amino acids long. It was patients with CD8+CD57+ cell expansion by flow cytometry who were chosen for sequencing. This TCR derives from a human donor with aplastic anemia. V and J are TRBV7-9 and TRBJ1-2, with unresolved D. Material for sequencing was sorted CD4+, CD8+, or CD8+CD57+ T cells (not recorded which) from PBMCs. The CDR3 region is CASSPSGLYGYTF. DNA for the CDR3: TGTGCCAGCAGCCCCTCCGGGCTCTATGGCTACACCTTC.